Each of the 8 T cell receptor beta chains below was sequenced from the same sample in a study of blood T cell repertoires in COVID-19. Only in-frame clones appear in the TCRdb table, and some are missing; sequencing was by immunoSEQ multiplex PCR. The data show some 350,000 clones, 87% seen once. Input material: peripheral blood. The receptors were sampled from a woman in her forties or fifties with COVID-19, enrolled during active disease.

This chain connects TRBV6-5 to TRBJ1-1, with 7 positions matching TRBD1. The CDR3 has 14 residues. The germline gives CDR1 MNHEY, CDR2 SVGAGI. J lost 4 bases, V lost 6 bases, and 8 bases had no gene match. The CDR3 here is CASRFTGDITEAFF. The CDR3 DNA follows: TGTGCCAGCAGGTTCACAGGGGATATCACTGAAGCTTTCTTT.

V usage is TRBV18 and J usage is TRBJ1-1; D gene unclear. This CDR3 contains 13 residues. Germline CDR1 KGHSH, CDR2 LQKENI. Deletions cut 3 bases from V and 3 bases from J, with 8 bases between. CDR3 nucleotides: TGTGCCAGCTCACCCATTAGAGACACTGAAGCTTTCTTT. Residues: CASSPIRDTEAFF.

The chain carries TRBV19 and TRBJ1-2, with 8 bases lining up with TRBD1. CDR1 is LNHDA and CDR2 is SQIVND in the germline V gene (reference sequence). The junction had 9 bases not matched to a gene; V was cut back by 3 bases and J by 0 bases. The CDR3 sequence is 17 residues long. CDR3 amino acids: CASSILGQGQANYGYTF. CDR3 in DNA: TGTGCCAGTAGTATCCTCGGACAGGGCCAAGCTAACTATGGCTACACCTTC.

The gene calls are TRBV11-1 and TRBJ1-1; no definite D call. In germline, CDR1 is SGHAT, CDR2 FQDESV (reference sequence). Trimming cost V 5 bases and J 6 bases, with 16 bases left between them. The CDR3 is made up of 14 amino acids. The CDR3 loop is CASSPTSDMAEAFF. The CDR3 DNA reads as TGTGCCAGCAGCCCAACATCCGACATGGCTGAAGCTTTCTTT.

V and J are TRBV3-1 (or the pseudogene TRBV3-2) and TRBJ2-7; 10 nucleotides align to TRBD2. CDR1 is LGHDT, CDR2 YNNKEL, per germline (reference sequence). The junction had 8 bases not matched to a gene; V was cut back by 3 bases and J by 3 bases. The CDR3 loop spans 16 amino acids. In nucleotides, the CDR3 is TGTGCCAGCAGCCAGGACATTGGACTAGCGGTCTACGAGCAGTACTTC. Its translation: CASSQDIGLAVYEQYF.

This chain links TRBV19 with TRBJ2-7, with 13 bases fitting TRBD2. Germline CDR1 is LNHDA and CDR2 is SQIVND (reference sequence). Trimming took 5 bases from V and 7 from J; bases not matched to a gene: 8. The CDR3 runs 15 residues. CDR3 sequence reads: CASSLTSGRLWEQYF. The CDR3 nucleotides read TGTGCCAGTAGTCTGACTAGCGGGAGGCTATGGGAGCAGTACTTC. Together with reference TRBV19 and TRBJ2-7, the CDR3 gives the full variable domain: DGGITQSPKYLFRKEGQNVTLSCEQNLNHDAMYWYRQDPGQGLRLIYYSQIVNDFQKGDIAEGYSVSREKKESFPLTVTSAQKNPTAFYLCASSLTSGRLWEQYFGPGTRLTVT.

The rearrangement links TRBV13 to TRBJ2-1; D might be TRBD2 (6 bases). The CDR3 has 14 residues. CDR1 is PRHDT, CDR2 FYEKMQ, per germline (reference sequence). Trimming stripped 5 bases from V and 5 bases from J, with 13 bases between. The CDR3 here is CASSKRTGDNEQFF. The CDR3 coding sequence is TGTGCCAGCAGCAAACGTACGGGGGACAATGAGCAGTTCTTC. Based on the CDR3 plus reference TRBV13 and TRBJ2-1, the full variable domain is AAGVIQSPRHLIKEKRETATLKCYPIPRHDTVYWYQQGPGQDPQFLISFYEKMQSDKGSIPDRFSAQQFSDYHSELNMSSLELGDSALYFCASSKRTGDNEQFFGPGTRLTVL.

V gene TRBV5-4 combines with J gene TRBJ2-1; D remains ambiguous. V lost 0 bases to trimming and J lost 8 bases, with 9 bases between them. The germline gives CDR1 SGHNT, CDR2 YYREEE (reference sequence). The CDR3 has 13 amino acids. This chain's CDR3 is CASSLGYDYEQFF. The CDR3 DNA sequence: TGTGCCAGCAGCTTGGGCTATGACTATGAGCAGTTCTTC.